This TCR beta chain stems from a study of siplizumab effects on memory and regulatory T cells. Repertoires were generated with immunoSEQ multiplex PCR, while TCRdb's copy carries only in-frame clones and drops some. This table holds approximately 98,000 clones, 85% to 95% found once. Germline V gives CDR1 SGDLS, CDR2 YYNGEE. The CDR3 extends over 17 amino acids. The trim removed 4 bases at V and 7 bases at J, leaving 11 bases unmatched. The receptor comes from a human donor in good health. Sequenced material: non-Treg CD4+ T cells sorted from blood. This sequence joins TRBV9 and TRBJ2-1; 13 bases align to TRBD2. CDR3 sequence reads: CASSLGTSGTTGNEQFF. CDR3 sequence (DNA): TGTGCCAGCAGCCTTGGGACTAGCGGGACTACCGGAAATGAGCAGTTCTTC. The full variable domain, its missing parts supplied by reference TRBV9 and TRBJ2-1, is DSGVTQTPKHLITATGQRVTLRCSPRSGDLSVYWYQQSLDQGLQFLIQYYNGEERAKGNILERFSAQQFPDLHSELNLSSLELGDSALYFCASSLGTSGTTGNEQFFGPGTRLTVL.